This T cell receptor beta chain was obtained from a study of beta chain features in type 1 diabetes. In the study overall: The study examined roughly 100 million sorted cells across all samples. Study-wide points: Patients showed naive, central memory and Treg TCRB repertoires that appeared more similar than those of healthy donors. Researchers report that Type 1 diabetes patients had moderately but significantly shorter TCRB CDR3s across all four CD4+ subsets.

Isolated RNA was reverse transcribed in full, so expressed TCRB transcripts were sequenced. Here immunoSEQ multiplex PCR was the method, and the copy in TCRdb shows in-frame clones only, minus some. This sample has 450,000 to 550,000 clones, with around 30% found just once. CD45RO/CCR7/CD25/CD127/CD95/CD27 separated CD4+ naive, central memory, regulatory and stem cell-like memory cells by sorting. V was pared by 8 bases and J by 5 bases, with 12 bases of the junction left unmatched. CDR1 MDHEN and CDR2 SYDVKM come from the germline V gene. The CDR3 is made up of 15 amino acids. This clone was counted only a few times. Its target is unknown.

V and J are TRBV28 and TRBJ2-1, with 7 bases aligning to TRBD2. This TCR came from a man younger than 35 in good health. Source material: naive CD4+ T cells from blood. In DNA, the CDR3 is TGTGCCAGCCCCCCCCGCGGGAGCAGGCACAATGAGCAGTTCTTC. Protein product: CASPPRGSRHNEQFF.